The sequence of this T cell receptor (beta chain) was determined in a study of T cells after yellow fever vaccination. Points from the study as a whole: Weaker overall was a secondary response that nonetheless peaked faster, on day 5 versus 15.

Per the germline V gene, CDR1 is MGHDK and CDR2 is SYGVNS. The CDR3 extends over 14 amino acids. V was clipped by 6 bases and J by 0 bases, with 11 bases between them. On this clonotype: The target antigen is unknown.

TCRdb independently ran MiXCR on the 5' RACE reads; one entry per CDR3 protein. This table has about 120,000 distinct CDR3 sequences, approximately 9% appearing once. The sequence came from a man younger than 35 who received the YFV17D yellow fever vaccine. This sample comprised CD8+ T cells sorted from PBMCs, obtained on the day of the yellow fever booster vaccination. The gene calls are TRBV25-1 and TRBJ1-2; D is ambiguous. CDR3 region: CASSSPVANYGYTF. In DNA form, the CDR3 reads TGTGCCAGCAGCTCGCCGGTAGCTAACTATGGCTACACCTTC.